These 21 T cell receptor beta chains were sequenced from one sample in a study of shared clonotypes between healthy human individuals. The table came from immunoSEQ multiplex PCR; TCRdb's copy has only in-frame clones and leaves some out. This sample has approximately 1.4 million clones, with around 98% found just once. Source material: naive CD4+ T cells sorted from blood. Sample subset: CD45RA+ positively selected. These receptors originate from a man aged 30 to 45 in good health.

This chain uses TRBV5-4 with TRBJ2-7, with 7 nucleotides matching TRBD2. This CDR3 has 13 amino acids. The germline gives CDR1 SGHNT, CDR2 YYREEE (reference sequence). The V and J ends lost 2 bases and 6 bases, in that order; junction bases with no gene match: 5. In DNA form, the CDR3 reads TGTGCCAGCAGCTTACTAGCGACGAGCGAGCAGTACTTC. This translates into CASSLLATSEQYF.

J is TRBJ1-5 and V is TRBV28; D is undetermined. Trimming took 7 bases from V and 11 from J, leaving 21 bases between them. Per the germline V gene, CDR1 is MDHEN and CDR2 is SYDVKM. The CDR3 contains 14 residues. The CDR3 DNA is TGTGCCAGCACCCCCCGGTTGGACCTAATGTCCCAGCATTTT. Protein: CASTPRLDLMSQHF.

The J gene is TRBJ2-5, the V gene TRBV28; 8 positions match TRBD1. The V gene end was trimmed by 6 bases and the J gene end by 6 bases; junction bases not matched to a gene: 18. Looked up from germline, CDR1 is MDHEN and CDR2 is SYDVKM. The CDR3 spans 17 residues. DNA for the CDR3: TGTGCCAGCAGAAAAAATAGACAGGGGAATATTGTTAAGACCCAGTACTTC. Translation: CASRKNRQGNIVKTQYF.

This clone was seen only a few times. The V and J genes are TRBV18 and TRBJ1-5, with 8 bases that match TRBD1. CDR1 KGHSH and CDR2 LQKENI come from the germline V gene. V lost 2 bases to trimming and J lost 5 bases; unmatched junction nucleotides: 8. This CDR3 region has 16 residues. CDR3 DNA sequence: TGTGCCAGCTCACCAGACCCCCAGGGGGCATATCAGCCCCAGCATTTT. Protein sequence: CASSPDPQGAYQPQHF.

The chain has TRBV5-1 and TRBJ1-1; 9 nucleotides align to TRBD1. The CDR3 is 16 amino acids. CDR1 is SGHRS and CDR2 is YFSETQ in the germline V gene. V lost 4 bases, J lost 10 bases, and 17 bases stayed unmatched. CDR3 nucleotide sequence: TGCGCCAGCAGCGCCGACCCCCCGGGACAGGGCATGGTAGCTTTCTTT. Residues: CASSADPPGQGMVAFF.

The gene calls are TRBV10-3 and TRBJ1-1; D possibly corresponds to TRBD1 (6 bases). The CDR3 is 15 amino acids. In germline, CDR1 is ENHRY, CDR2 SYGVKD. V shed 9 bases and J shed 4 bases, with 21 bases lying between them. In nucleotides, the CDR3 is TGTGCCATGGGGGGGCCGACGGCGGCGGGCACTGAAGCTTTCTTT. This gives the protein CAMGGPTAAGTEAFF.

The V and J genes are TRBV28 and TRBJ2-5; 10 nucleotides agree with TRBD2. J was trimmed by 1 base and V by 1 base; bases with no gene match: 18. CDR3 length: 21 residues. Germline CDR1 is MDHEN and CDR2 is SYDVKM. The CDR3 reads CASSLSPQAWTSGSLQETQYF. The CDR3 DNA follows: TGTGCCAGCAGTTTATCCCCACAGGCATGGACTAGCGGCTCCCTCCAAGAGACCCAGTACTTC. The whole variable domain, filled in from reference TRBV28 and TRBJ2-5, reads DVKVTQSSRYLVKRTGEKVFLECVQDMDHENMFWYRQDPGLGLRLIYFSYDVKMKEKGDIPEGYSVSREKKERFSLILESASTNQTSMYLCASSLSPQAWTSGSLQETQYFGPGTRLLVL.

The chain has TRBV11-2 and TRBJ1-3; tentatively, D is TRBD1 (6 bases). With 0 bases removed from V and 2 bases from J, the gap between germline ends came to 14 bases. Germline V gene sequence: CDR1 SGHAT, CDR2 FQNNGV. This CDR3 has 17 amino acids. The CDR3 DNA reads TGTGCCAGCAGCTTAGAATTGGGGGGCTCGACTGGAAACACCATATATTTT. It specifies CASSLELGGSTGNTIYF.

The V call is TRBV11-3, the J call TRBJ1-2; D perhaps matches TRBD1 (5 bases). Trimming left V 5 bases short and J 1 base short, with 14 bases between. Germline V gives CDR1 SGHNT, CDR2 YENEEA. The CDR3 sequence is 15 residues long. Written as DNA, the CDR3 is TGTGCCAGCAGCCCAGGGAGACAGAATAACTATGGCTACACCTTC. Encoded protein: CASSPGRQNNYGYTF.

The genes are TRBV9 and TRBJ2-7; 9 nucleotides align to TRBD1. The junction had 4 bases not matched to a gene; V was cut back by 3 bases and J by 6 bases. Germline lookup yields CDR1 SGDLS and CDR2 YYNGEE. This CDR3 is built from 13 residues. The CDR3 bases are TGTGCCAGCAGCGCCCAGGGACAGGGCGAGCAGTACTTC. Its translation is CASSAQGQGEQYF.

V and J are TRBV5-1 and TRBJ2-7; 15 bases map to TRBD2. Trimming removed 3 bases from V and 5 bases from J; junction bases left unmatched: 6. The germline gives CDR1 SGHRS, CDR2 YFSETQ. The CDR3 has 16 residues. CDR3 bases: TGCGCCAGCAGCTGGGGACTAGCGGGAGGTACGAACGAGCAGTACTTC. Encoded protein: CASSWGLAGGTNEQYF.

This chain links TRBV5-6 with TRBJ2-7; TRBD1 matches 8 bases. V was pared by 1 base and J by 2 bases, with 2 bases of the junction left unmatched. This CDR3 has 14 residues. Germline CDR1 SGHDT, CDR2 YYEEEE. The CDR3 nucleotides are TGTGCCAGCAGCTTGCAGGGGGCAACCTACGAGCAGTACTTC. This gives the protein CASSLQGATYEQYF.

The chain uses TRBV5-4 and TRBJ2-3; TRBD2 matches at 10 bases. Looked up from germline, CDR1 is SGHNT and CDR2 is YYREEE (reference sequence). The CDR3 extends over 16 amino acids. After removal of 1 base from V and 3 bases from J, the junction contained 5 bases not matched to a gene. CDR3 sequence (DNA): TGTGCCAGCAGCTTGAGGCGGACTAGCGGTACAGATACGCAGTATTTT. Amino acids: CASSLRRTSGTDTQYF.

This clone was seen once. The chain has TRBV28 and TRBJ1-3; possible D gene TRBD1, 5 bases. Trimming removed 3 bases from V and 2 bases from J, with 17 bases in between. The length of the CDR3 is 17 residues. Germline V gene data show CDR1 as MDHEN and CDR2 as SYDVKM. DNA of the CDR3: TGTGCCAGCAGTTTTGGTCGTAGGGGAGGAACTGGAAACACCATATATTTT. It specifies CASSFGRRGGTGNTIYF.

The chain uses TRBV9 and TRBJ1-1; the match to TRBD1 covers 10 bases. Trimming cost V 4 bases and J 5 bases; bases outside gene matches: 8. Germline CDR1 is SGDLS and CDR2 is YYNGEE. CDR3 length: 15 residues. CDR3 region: CASSTGTGEGTEAFF. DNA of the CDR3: TGTGCCAGCAGCACTGGGACAGGGGAGGGAACTGAAGCTTTCTTT.

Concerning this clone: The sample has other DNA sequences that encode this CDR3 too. The CDR3 is CASSATGASYEQYF. The CDR3 coding sequence is TGTGCCAGCAGCGCCACAGGGGCGTCCTACGAGCAGTACTTC. This chain uses TRBV28 with TRBJ2-7, with 7 bases identical to TRBD1. Trimming cost V 6 bases and J 1 base; bases outside gene matches: 6. CDR3 length: 14 residues. Germline V gene sequence: CDR1 MDHEN, CDR2 SYDVKM.

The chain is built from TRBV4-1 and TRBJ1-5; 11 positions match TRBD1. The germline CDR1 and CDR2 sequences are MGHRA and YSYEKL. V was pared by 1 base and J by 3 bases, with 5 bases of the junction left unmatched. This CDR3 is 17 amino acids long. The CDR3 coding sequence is TGCGCCAGCAGCCAAGTGGGGGACAGGGGGAACAATCAGCCCCAGCATTTT. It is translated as CASSQVGDRGNNQPQHF.

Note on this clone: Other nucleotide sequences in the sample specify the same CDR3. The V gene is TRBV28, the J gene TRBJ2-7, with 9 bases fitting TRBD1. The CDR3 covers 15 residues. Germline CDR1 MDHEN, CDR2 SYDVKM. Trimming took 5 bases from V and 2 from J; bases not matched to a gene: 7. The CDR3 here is CASSTPGQGTYEQYF. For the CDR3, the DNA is TGTGCCAGCAGTACGCCGGGACAGGGTACCTACGAGCAGTACTTC.

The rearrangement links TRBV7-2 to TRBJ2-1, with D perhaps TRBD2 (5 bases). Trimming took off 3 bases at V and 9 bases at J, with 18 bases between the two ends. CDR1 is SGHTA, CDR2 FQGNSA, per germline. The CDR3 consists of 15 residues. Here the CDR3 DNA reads TGTGCCAGCAGCTTGGCGCGGACGGGCGGGTCTGAGCAGTTCTTC. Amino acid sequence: CASSLARTGGSEQFF.

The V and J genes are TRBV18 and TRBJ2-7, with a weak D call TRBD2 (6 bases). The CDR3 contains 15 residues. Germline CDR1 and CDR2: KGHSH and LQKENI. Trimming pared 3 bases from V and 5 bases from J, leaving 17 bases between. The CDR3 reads CASSPVVGGFDEQYF. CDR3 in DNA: TGTGCCAGCTCACCCGTCGTGGGGGGTTTCGACGAGCAGTACTTC.

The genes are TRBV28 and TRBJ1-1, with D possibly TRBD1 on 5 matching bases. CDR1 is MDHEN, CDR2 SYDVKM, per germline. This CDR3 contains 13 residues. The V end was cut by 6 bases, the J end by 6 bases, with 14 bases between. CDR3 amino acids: CASRAQGGSEAFF. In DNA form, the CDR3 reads TGTGCCAGCAGGGCTCAGGGAGGATCTGAAGCTTTCTTT. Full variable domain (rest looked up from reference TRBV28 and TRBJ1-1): DVKVTQSSRYLVKRTGEKVFLECVQDMDHENMFWYRQDPGLGLRLIYFSYDVKMKEKGDIPEGYSVSREKKERFSLILESASTNQTSMYLCASRAQGGSEAFFGQGTRLTVV.